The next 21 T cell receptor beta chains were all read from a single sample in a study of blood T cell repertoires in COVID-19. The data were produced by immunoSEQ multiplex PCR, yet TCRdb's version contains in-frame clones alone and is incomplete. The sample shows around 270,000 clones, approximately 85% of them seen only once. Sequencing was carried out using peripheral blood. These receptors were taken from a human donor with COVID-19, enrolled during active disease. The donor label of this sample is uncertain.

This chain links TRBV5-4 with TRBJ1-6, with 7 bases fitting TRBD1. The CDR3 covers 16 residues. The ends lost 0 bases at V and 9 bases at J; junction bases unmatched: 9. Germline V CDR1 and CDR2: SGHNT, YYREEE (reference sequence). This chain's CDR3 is CASSLETGAGGSPLHF. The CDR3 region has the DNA TGTGCCAGCAGCTTGGAGACGGGGGCAGGGGGTTCACCCCTCCACTTT.

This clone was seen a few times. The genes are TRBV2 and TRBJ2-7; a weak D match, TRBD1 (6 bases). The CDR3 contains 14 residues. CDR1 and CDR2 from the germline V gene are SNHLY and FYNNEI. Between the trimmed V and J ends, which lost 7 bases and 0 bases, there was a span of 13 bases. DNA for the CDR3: TGTGCCAGCAACCATGGGGACACCTCCTACGAGCAGTACTTC. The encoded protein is CASNHGDTSYEQYF.

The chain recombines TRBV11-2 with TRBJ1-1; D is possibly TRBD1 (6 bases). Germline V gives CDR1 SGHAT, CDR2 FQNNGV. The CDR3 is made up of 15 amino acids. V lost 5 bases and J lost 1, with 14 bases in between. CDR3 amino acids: CASSPNRVGNTEAFF. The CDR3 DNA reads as TGTGCCAGCAGCCCAAACAGGGTCGGGAACACTGAAGCTTTCTTT. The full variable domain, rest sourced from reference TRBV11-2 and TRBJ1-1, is EAGVAQSPRYKIIEKRQSVAFWCNPISGHATLYWYQQILGQGPKLLIQFQNNGVVDDSQLPKDRFSAERLKGVDSTLKIQPAKLEDSAVYLCASSPNRVGNTEAFFGQGTRLTVV.

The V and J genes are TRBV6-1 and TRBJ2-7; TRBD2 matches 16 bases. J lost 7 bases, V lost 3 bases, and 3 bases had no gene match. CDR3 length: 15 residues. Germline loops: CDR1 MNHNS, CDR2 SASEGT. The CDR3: CASSEPGLAGGEQYF. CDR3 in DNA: TGTGCCAGCAGTGAGCCGGGACTAGCGGGAGGGGAGCAGTACTTC.

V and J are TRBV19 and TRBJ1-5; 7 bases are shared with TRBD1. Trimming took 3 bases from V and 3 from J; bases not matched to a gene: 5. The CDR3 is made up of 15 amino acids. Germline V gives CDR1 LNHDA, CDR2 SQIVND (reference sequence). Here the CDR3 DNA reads TGTGCCAGTAGTATGGGACAGCAAGTCAATCAGCCCCAGCATTTT. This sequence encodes CASSMGQQVNQPQHF.

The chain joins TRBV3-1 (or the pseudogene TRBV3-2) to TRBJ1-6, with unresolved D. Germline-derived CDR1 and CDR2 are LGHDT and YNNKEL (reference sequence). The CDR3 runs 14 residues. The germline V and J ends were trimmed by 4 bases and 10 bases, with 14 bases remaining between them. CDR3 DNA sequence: TGTGCCAGCAGCCGTCGTTATGAGGAGTCACCCCTCCACTTT. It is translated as CASSRRYEESPLHF.

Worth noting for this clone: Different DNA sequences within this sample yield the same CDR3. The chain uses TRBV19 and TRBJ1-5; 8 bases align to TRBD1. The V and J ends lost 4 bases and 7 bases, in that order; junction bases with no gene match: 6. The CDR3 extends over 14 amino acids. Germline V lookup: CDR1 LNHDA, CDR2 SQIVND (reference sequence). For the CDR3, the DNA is TGTGCCAGTAGTACCCAGGGGGCTGGGCAGCCCCAGCATTTT. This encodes CASSTQGAGQPQHF.

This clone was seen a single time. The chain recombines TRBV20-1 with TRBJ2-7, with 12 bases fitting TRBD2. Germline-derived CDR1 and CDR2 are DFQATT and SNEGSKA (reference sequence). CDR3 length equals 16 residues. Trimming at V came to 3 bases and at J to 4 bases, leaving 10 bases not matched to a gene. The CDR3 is CSASSRLAGGLYEQYF. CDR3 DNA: TGCAGTGCTAGTTCTCGGCTAGCGGGAGGGTTGTACGAGCAGTACTTC.

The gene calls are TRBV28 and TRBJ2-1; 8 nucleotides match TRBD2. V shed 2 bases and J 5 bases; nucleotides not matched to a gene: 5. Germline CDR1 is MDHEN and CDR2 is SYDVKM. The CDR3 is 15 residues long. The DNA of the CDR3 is TGTGCCAGCAGTTTAGGGCTAGCGGGCAACAATGAGCAGTTCTTC. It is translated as CASSLGLAGNNEQFF.

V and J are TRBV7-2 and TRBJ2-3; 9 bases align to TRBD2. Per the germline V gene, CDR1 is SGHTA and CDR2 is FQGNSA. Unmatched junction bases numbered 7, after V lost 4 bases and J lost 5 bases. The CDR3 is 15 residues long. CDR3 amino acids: CASSWVAGAGDTQYF. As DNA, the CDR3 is TGTGCCAGCAGCTGGGTAGCGGGGGCGGGAGATACGCAGTATTTT. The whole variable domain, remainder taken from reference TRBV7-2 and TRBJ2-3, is GAGVSQSPSNKVTEKGKDVELRCDPISGHTALYWYRQSLGQGLEFLIYFQGNSAPDKSGLPSDRFSAERTGGSVSTLTIQRTQQEDSAVYLCASSWVAGAGDTQYFGPGTRLTVL.

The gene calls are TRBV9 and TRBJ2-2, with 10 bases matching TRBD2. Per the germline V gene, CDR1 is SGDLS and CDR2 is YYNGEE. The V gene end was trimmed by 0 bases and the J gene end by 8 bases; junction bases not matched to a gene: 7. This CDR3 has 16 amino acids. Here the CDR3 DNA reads TGTGCCAGCAGCGTAGTTGATCTAGCGGGAGATGGGGAGCTGTTTTTT. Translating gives CASSVVDLAGDGELFF.

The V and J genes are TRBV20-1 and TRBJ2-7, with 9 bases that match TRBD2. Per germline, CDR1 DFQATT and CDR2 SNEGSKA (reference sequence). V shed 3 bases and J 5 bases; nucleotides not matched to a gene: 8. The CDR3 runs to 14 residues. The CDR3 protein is CSASGGGRADEQYF. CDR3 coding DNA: TGCAGTGCTAGTGGAGGCGGGAGGGCCGACGAGCAGTACTTC.

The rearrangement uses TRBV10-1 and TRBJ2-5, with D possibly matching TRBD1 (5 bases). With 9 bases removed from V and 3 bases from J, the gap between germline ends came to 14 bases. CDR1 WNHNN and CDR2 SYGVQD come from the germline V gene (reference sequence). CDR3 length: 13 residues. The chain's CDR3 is CASLFSREETQYF. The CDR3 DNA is TGCGCCAGTTTGTTTTCCAGGGAAGAGACCCAGTACTTC.

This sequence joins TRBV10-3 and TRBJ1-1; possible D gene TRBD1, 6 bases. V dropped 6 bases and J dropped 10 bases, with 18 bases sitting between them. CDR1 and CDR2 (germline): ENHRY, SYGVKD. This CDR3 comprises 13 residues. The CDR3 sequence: CAISDQGSQGAFF. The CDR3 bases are TGTGCCATCAGCGACCAGGGGTCCCAGGGAGCTTTCTTT.

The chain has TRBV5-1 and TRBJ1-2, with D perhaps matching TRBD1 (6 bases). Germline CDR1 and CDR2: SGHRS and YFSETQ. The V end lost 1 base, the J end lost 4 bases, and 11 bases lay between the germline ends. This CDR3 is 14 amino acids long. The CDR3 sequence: CASSLPGDGYGYTF. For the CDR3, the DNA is TGCGCCAGCAGCTTGCCAGGGGACGGCTATGGCTACACCTTC.

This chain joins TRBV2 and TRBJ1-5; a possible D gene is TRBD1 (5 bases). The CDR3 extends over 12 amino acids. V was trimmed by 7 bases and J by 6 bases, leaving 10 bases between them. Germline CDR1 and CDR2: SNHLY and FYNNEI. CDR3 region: CASNRLGQPQHF. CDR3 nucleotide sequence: TGTGCCAGCAACAGGCTTGGTCAGCCCCAGCATTTT.

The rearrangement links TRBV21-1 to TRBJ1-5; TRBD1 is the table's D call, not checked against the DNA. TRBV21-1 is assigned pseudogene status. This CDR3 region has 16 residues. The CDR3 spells CASSVGNRGFNQPQHF. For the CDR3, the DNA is TGTGCCAGCAGTGTAGGTAACAGGGGCTTCAATCAGCCCCAGCATTTT.

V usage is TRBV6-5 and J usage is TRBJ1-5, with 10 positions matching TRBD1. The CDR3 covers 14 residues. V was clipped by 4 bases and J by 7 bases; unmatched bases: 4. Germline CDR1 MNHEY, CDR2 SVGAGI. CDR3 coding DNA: TGTGCCAGCAGTTCCGGGACAGGGGTCCAGCCCCAGCATTTT. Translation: CASSSGTGVQPQHF.

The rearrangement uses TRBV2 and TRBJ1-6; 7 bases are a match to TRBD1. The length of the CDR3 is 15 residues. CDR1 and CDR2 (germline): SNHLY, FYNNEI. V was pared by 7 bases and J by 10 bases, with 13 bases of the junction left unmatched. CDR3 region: CASTGGRQGPSPLHF. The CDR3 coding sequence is TGTGCCAGCACCGGGGGTCGACAGGGTCCATCACCCCTCCACTTT.

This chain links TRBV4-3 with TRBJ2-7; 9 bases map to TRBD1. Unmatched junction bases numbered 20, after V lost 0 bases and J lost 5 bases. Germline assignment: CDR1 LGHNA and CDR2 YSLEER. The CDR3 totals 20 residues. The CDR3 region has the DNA TGCGCCAGCAGCCAAGACACAGGGGGCGCTAAGGGGACTCGGACTGACGAGCAGTACTTC. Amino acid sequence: CASSQDTGGAKGTRTDEQYF.

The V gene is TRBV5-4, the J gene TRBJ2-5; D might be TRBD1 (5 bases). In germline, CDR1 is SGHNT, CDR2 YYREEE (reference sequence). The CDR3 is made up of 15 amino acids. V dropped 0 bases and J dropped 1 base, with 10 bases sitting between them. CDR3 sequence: CASSLEDTFQETQYF. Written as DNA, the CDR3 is TGTGCCAGCAGCTTGGAGGACACGTTCCAAGAGACCCAGTACTTC. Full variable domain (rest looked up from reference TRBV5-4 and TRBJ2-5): ETGVTQSPTHLIKTRGQQVTLRCSSQSGHNTVSWYQQALGQGPQFIFQYYREEENGRGNFPPRFSGLQFPNYSSELNVNALELDDSALYLCASSLEDTFQETQYFGPGTRLLVL.